This is a list of T cell receptor beta chains from one sample in a study of blood T cell repertoires in COVID-19. Only in-frame clones appear in the TCRdb table, and some are missing; sequencing was by immunoSEQ multiplex PCR. The table records a few hundred thousand clones, roughly 90% of them present only once. Source material: peripheral blood. The receptors shown here come from a young man who had recovered from COVID-19. CDR3s leave out the opening cysteine and the closing phenylalanine or tryptophan. Clone size, where shown, is once, few, many, or a class for clones that have expanded.

v_gene: TRBV7-2
j_gene: TRBJ2-5
abundance: .
CDR3aa: ASSRTGAGGTQY

v_gene: TRBV19
j_gene: TRBJ2-3
abundance: .
CDR3aa: ASSPLAGNDYTQY

v_gene: TRBV5-4
j_gene: TRBJ2-3
abundance: .
CDR3aa: ASSSPLGDRGRADTQY

v_gene: TRBV4-1
j_gene: TRBJ2-2
abundance: once
CDR3aa: ASSLRPYSGSGTGELF

v_gene: TRBV6-2/TRBV6-3
j_gene: TRBJ2-3
abundance: .
CDR3aa: ASSSRRDTQY

v_gene: TRBV9
j_gene: TRBJ2-3
abundance: .
CDR3aa: ASSVPPDGNPDTQY

v_gene: TRBV12-2
j_gene: TRBJ1-2
abundance: .
CDR3aa: ASLCTVLGSYGYT

v_gene: TRBV10-2
j_gene: TRBJ2-7
abundance: .
CDR3aa: ASSENRVYEQY

v_gene: TRBV12-3/TRBV12-4
j_gene: TRBJ2-1
abundance: .
CDR3aa: ASRRRTYNEQF

v_gene: TRBV30
j_gene: TRBJ2-2
abundance: .
CDR3aa: AWSKWLASANTGELF

v_gene: TRBV4-2
j_gene: TRBJ2-7
abundance: .
CDR3aa: ASRLNPTGDYEQY

v_gene: TRBV4-1
j_gene: TRBJ2-3
abundance: .
CDR3aa: ASSQDFIRGFTDTQY

v_gene: TRBV19
j_gene: TRBJ2-1
abundance: .
CDR3aa: ASSIESTGSYNEQF

v_gene: TRBV3-1/TRBV3-2
j_gene: TRBJ2-5
abundance: .
CDR3aa: ASSQVLETQY

v_gene: TRBV5-6
j_gene: TRBJ1-2
abundance: .
CDR3aa: ASSFGTGIGGYT

v_gene: TRBV2
j_gene: TRBJ2-1
abundance: .
CDR3aa: ASSEVTDEQF